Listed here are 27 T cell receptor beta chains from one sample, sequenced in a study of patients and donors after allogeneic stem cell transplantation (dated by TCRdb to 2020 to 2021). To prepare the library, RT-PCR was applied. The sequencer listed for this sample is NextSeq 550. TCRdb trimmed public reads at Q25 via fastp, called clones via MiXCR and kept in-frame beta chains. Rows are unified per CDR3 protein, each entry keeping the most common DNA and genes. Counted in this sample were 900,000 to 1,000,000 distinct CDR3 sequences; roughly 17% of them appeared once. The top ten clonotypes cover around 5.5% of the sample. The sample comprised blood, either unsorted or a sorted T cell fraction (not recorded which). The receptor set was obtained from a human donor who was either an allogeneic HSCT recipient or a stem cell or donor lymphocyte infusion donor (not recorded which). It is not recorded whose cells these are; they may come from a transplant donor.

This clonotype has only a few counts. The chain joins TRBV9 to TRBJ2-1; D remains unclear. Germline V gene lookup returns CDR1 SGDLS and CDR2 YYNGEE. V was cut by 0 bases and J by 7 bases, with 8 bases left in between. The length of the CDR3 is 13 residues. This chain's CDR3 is CASSVGSRNEQFF. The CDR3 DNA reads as TGTGCCAGCAGCGTAGGGAGTCGTAATGAGCAGTTCTTC.

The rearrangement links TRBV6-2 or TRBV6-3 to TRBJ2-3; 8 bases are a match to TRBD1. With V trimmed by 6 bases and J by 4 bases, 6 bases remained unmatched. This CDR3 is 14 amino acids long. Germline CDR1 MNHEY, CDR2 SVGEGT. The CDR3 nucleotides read TGTGCCAGCAGAGCCGGACAGGGCCCAGATACGCAGTATTTT. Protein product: CASRAGQGPDTQYF.

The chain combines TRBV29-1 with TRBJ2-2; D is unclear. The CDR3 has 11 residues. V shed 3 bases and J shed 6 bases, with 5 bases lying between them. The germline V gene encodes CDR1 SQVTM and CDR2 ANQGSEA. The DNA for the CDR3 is TGCAGCGTTGACAGGTCCGGGGAGCTGTTTTTT. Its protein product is CSVDRSGELFF.

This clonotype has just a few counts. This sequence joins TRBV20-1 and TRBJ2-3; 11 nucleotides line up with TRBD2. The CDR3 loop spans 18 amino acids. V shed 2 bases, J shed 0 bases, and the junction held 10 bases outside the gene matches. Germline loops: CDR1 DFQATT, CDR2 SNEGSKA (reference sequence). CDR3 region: CSARPRGSGRVSTDTQYF. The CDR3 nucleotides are TGCAGTGCTAGACCCCGGGGTAGCGGGAGGGTTAGCACAGATACGCAGTATTTT.

The CDR3 coding sequence is TGCGCCAGCAGCCAGAGGGACAGATCATATAGCAATCAGCCCCAGCATTTT. Residues: CASSQRDRSYSNQPQHF. The chain has TRBV4-1 and TRBJ1-5; 7 bases are shared with TRBD1. V was clipped by 3 bases and J by 0 bases; unmatched bases: 8. CDR3 length: 17 amino acids. Germline V gene lookup returns CDR1 MGHRA and CDR2 YSYEKL.

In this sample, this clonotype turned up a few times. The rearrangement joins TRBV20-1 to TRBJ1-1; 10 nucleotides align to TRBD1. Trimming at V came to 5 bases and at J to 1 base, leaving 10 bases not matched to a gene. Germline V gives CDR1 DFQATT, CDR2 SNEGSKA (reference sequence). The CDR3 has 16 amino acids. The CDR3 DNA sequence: TGCAGTGCTCGTCCGGGACAGGGGAGTTCGAACACTGAAGCTTTCTTT. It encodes CSARPGQGSSNTEAFF.

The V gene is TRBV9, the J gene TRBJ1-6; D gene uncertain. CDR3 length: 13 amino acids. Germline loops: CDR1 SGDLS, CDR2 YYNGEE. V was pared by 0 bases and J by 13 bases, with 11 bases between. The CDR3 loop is CASSVDLGSPLHF. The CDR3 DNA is TGTGCCAGCAGCGTAGATTTAGGGTCGCCCCTCCACTTT.

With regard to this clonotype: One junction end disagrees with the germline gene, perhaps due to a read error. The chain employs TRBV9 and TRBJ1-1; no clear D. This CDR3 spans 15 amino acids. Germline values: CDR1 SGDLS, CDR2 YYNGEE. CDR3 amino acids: CASSEGFGEYTEAFF. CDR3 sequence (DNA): TGTGCCAGCAGCGAGGGATTCGGGGAATACACCGAAGCTTTCTTT.

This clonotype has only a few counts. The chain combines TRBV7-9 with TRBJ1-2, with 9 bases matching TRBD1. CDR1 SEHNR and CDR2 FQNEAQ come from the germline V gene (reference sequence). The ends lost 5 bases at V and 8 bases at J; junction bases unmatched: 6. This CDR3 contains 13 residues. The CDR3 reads CASSGGQGEGYTF. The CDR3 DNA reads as TGTGCCAGCAGCGGGGGACAGGGCGAAGGCTACACCTTC.

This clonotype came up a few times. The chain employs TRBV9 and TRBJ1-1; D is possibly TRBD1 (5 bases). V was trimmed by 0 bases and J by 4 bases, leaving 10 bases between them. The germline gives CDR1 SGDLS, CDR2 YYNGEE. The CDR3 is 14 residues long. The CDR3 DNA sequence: TGTGCCAGCAGCGTAGCTGGAGGGGCCACTGAAGCTTTCTTT. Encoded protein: CASSVAGGATEAFF.

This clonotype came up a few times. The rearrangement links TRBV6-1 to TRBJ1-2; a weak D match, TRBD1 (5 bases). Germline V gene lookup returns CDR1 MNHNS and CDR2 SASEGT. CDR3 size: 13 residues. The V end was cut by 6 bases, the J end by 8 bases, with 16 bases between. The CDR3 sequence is CASSKAQGHGYTF. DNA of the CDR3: TGTGCCAGCAGCAAGGCTCAGGGTCACGGCTACACCTTC.

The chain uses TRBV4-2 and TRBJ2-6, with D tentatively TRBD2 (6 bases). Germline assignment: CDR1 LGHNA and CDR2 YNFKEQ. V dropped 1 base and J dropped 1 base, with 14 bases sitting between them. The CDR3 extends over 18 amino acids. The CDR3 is CASSQGGLPESGANVLTF. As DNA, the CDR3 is TGTGCCAGCAGCCAAGGAGGACTACCGGAATCTGGGGCCAACGTCCTGACTTTC.

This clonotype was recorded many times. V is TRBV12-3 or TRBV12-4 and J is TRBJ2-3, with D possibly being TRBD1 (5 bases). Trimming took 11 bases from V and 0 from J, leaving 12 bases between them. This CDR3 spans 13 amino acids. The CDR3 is CAGARRSTDTQYF. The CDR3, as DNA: TGTGCCGGGGCGAGAAGAAGCACAGATACGCAGTATTTT.

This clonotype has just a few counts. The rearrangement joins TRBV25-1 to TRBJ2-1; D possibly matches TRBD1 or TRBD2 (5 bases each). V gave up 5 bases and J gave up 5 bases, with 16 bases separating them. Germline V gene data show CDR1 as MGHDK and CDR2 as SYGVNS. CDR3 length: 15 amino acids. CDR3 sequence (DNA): TGTGCCAGCAGTCTCCGGGACGTCCTACACAATGAGCAGTTCTTC. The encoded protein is CASSLRDVLHNEQFF.

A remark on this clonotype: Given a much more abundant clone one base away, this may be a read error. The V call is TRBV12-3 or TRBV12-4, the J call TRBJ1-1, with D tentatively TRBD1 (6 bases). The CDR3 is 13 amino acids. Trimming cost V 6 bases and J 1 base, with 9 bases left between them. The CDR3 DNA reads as TGTGCCAGCAGGTTACAGGGGAACACTGAAGCTTTCTTT. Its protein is CASRLQGNTEAFF.

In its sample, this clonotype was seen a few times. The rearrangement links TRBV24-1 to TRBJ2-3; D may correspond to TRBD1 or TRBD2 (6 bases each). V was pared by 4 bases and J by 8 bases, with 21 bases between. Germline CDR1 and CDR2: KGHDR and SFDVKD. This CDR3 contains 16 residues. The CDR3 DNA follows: TGTGCCACCAGTGACCGCCTGGGGGGCTCCCTGAGTACGCAGTATTTT. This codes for CATSDRLGGSLSTQYF.

Here the CDR3 DNA reads TGTGCCAGCAGCCCAATGGGAAACAACCTCTACGAGCAGTACTTC. Translated: CASSPMGNNLYEQYF. This chain connects TRBV7-9 to TRBJ2-7; no reliable D call. This CDR3 region has 15 residues. The V gene lost 5 bases and the J gene lost 3 bases, with 17 bases spanning the gap. The germline CDR1 and CDR2 sequences are SEHNR and FQNEAQ (reference sequence).

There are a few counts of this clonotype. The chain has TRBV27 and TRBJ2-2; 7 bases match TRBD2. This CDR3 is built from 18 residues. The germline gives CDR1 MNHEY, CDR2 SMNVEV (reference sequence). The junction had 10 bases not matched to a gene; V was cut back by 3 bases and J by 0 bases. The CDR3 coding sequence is TGTGCCAGCAGTTTCACTCCTCCCAGCGGGACGAACACCGGGGAGCTGTTTTTT. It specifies CASSFTPPSGTNTGELFF.

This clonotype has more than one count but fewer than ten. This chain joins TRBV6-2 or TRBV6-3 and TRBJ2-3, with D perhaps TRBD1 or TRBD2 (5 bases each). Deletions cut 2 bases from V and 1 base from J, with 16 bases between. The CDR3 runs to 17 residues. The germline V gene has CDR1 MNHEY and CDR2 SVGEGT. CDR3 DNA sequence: TGTGCCAGCAGTTACCGATGGGGGAGCCACCGCACAGATACGCAGTATTTT. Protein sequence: CASSYRWGSHRTDTQYF.

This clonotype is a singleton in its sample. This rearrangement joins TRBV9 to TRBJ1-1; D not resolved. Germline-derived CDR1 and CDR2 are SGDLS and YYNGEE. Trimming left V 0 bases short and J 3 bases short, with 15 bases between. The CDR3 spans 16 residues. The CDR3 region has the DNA TGTGCCAGCAGCGTAGCACCCTCCGGGGTGGACACTGAAGCTTTCTTT. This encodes CASSVAPSGVDTEAFF.

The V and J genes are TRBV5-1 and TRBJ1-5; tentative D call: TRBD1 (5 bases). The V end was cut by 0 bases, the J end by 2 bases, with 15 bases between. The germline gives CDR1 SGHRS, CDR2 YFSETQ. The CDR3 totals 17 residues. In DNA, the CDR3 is TGCGCCAGCAGCTTGGGTTTGGGGGGAGGGCGCAATCAGCCCCAGCATTTT. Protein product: CASSLGLGGGRNQPQHF.

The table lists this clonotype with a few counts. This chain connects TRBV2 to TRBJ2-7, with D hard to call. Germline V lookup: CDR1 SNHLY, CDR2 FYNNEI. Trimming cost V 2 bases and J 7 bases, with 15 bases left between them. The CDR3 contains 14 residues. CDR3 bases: TGTGCCAGCAGTGAAACACAGACTCTTAAAGAGCAGTACTTC. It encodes CASSETQTLKEQYF.

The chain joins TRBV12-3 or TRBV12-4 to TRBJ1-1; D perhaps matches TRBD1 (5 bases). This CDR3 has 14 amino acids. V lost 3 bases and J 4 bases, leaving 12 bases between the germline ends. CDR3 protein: CASSLSGAPTEAFF. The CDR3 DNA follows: TGTGCCAGCAGTTTGTCCGGGGCACCCACTGAAGCTTTCTTT.

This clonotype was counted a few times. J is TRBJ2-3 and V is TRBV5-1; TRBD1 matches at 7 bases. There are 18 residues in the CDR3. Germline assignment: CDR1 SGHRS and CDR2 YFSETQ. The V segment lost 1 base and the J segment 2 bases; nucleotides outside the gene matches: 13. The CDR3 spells CASSLPTGTSQATDTQYF. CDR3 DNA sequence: TGCGCCAGCAGCTTGCCGACAGGGACCTCCCAAGCCACAGATACGCAGTATTTT.

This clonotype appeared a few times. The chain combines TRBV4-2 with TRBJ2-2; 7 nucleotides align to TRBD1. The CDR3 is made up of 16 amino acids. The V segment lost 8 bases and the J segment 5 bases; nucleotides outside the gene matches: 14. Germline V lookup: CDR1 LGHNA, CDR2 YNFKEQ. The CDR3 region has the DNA TGTGCCAGCGGGGGTCGAAACAGGGGATGGACCGGGGAGCTGTTTTTT. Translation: CASGGRNRGWTGELFF.

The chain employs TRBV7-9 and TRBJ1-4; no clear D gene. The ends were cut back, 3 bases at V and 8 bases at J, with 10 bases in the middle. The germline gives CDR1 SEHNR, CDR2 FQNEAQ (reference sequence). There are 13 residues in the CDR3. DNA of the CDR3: TGTGCCAGCAGCTTTGGGGAAGGGGAAAAACTGTTTTTT. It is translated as CASSFGEGEKLFF.

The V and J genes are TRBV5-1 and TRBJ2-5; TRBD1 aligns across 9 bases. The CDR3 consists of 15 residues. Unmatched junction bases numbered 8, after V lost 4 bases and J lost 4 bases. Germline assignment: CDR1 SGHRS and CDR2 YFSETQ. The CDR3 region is CASSNVQGAGETQYF. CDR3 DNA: TGCGCCAGCAGCAACGTACAGGGGGCCGGAGAGACCCAGTACTTC.